This TCR beta chain originates from a study of CD8+CD57+ T cells in acquired aplastic anemia. Genomic DNA, the template, was used for profiling of the TCR beta VDJ and CDR3. TCRdb passed the reads through MiXCR, listing each CDR3 protein once. In the table there are under 200,000 distinct CDR3 sequences, roughly 48% of which are singletons. This clonotype was seen ten or more times. In patients chosen for sequencing, flow cytometry had shown CD8+CD57+ cell expansion. Sequences were obtained from sorted CD4+, CD8+, or CD8+CD57+ T cells (not recorded which) from PBMCs. This TCR derives from a human donor with aplastic anemia.

CDR3 loop: CASSLGGIYQETQYF. The CDR3 DNA follows: TGTGCCAGCAGCTTAGGAGGGATTTACCAAGAGACCCAGTACTTC. V usage is TRBV7-9 and J usage is TRBJ2-5, with D tentatively TRBD2 (5 bases). This CDR3 has 15 residues. The V end lost 1 base, the J end lost 0 bases, and 9 bases lay between the germline ends. Germline lookup yields CDR1 SEHNR and CDR2 FQNEAQ (reference sequence).